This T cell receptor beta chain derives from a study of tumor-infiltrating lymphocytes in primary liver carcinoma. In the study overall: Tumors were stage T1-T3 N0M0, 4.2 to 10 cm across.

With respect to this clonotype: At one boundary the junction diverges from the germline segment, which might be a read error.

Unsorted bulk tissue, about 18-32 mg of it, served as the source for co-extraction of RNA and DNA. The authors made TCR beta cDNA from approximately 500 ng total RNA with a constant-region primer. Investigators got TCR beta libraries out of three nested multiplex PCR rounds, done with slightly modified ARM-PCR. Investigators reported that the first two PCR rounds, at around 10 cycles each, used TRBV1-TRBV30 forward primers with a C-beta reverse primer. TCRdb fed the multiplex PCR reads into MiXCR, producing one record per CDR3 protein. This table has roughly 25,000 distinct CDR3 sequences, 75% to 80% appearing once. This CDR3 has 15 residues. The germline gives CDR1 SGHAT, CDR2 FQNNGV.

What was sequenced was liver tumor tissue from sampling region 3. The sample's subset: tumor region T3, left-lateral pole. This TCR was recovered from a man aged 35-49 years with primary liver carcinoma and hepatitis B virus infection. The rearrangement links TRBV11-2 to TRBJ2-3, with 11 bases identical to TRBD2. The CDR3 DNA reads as TGTGCCAGTAACACCGGGACTAGCGGCACAGATACGCGGTATTTT. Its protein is CASNTGTSGTDTRYF.